These T cell receptor beta chains were read from a single sample in a study of blood T cells in healthy people across ages. MiXCR, run by TCRdb on the 5' RACE reads, gives a single entry per CDR3 protein. This sample yields about 830,000 distinct CDR3 sequences, of which around 62% are seen a single time; roughly a quarter belongs to the top ten. Sequencing input: blood. These receptors were taken from a man in his thirties or forties in good health. Each CDR3 is given with its conserved first and last residue. The order of the fields is clone size, D gene, J gene, V gene, CDR3 length, CDR3 protein, CDR3 DNA. D genes are given only for firm matches. Rows give clone size only sometimes, using once, few, many, or a class for an expanded clone.

clone_size: few
d_call: -
j_call: TRBJ1-1
v_call: TRBV5-1
cdr3_length: 15
cdr3_aa: CASSPAPGGDTEAFF
cdr3_nt: TGCGCCAGCAGCCCAGCTCCCGGAGGGGACACTGAAGCTTTCTTT

clone_size: -
d_call: -
j_call: TRBJ2-3
v_call: TRBV6-5
cdr3_length: 14
cdr3_aa: CASKLGRSTDTQYF
cdr3_nt: TGTGCCAGTAAACTCGGTAGAAGCACAGATACGCAGTATTTT

clone_size: -
d_call: -
j_call: TRBJ2-7
v_call: TRBV10-3
cdr3_length: 13
cdr3_aa: CAITVDRTYEQYF
cdr3_nt: TGTGCCATCACCGTTGACAGGACCTACGAGCAGTACTTC

clone_size: few
d_call: TRBD1
j_call: TRBJ2-7
v_call: TRBV4-3
cdr3_length: 15
cdr3_aa: CASSQGRGPHYEQYF
cdr3_nt: TGCGCCAGCAGCCAGGGAAGGGGGCCTCACTACGAGCAGTACTTC

clone_size: -
d_call: -
j_call: TRBJ2-7
v_call: TRBV29-1
cdr3_length: 13
cdr3_aa: CGAVRTASYEQYF
cdr3_nt: TGCGGCGCTGTCCGGACAGCTTCCTACGAGCAGTACTTC

clone_size: -
d_call: -
j_call: TRBJ2-6
v_call: TRBV7-2
cdr3_length: 16
cdr3_aa: CASSLVGRSGANVLTF
cdr3_nt: TGTGCCAGCAGCTTAGTTGGTCGATCTGGGGCCAACGTCCTGACTTTC

clone_size: -
d_call: -
j_call: TRBJ1-2
v_call: TRBV5-1
cdr3_length: 14
cdr3_aa: CASNLGQEVYGYTF
cdr3_nt: TGCGCCAGCAACCTCGGGCAGGAGGTCTATGGCTACACCTTC

clone_size: few
d_call: -
j_call: TRBJ2-7
v_call: TRBV12-3/TRBV12-4
cdr3_length: 12
cdr3_aa: CASRSTRYEQYF
cdr3_nt: TGTGCCAGCAGGTCTACAAGATACGAGCAGTACTTC

clone_size: -
d_call: -
j_call: TRBJ2-5
v_call: TRBV21-1
cdr3_length: 18
cdr3_aa: CASSKALSAETREETQYF
cdr3_nt: TGTGCCAGCAGCAAAGCGCTTTCGGCGGAAACGCGCGAAGAGACCCAGTACTTC

clone_size: few
d_call: -
j_call: TRBJ2-7
v_call: TRBV5-1
cdr3_length: 13
cdr3_aa: CASVRDMGYEQYF
cdr3_nt: TGCGCCAGCGTTAGGGACATGGGCTACGAGCAGTACTTC

clone_size: few
d_call: TRBD2
j_call: TRBJ2-1
v_call: TRBV25-1
cdr3_length: 15
cdr3_aa: CASSEGLERGAVEFF
cdr3_nt: TGTGCCAGCAGTGAAGGGCTGGAGCGGGGGGCCGTCGAGTTCTTC

clone_size: once
d_call: -
j_call: TRBJ2-1
v_call: TRBV6-5
cdr3_length: 13
cdr3_aa: CASTQTVGDEQFF
cdr3_nt: TGTGCCAGCACCCAAACGGTGGGCGATGAGCAGTTCTTC

clone_size: -
d_call: TRBD1
j_call: TRBJ2-7
v_call: TRBV12-3/TRBV12-4
cdr3_length: 14
cdr3_aa: CASKRQGVFYEQYF
cdr3_nt: TGTGCCAGCAAGCGACAGGGGGTCTTCTACGAGCAGTACTTC

clone_size: -
d_call: TRBD1
j_call: TRBJ2-3
v_call: TRBV5-4
cdr3_length: 14
cdr3_aa: CASSLQGAIDTQYF
cdr3_nt: TGTGCCAGCAGCTTGCAGGGGGCGATAGATACGCAGTATTTT

clone_size: -
d_call: TRBD2
j_call: TRBJ2-7
v_call: TRBV4-3
cdr3_length: 17
cdr3_aa: CASSQGTTSGSSYEQYF
cdr3_nt: TGCGCCAGCAGCCAGGGCACGACTAGCGGATCCTCCTACGAGCAGTACTTC

clone_size: few
d_call: -
j_call: TRBJ1-2
v_call: TRBV10-3
cdr3_length: 15
cdr3_aa: CAISARETTFYGYTF
cdr3_nt: TGTGCCATCAGTGCCAGGGAAACGACCTTCTATGGCTACACCTTC

clone_size: many
d_call: -
j_call: TRBJ1-2
v_call: TRBV4-2
cdr3_length: 14
cdr3_aa: CASSQDRTVYGYTF
cdr3_nt: TGTGCCAGCAGCCAAGATCGGACAGTCTATGGCTACACCTTC

clone_size: few
d_call: TRBD2
j_call: TRBJ2-2
v_call: TRBV20-1
cdr3_length: 14
cdr3_aa: CSTFVAGGTGELFF
cdr3_nt: TGCAGTACTTTCGTGGCGGGGGGCACCGGGGAGCTGTTTTTT

clone_size: few
d_call: -
j_call: TRBJ1-5
v_call: TRBV12-3/TRBV12-4
cdr3_length: 14
cdr3_aa: CASSFFGGGQPQHF
cdr3_nt: TGTGCCAGCAGTTTTTTCGGGGGGGGTCAGCCCCAGCATTTT

clone_size: -
d_call: -
j_call: TRBJ2-7
v_call: TRBV29-1
cdr3_length: 13
cdr3_aa: CSVEPRVGYEQYF
cdr3_nt: TGCAGCGTTGAACCCAGGGTAGGCTACGAGCAGTACTTC

clone_size: -
d_call: TRBD1
j_call: TRBJ2-7
v_call: TRBV18
cdr3_length: 15
cdr3_aa: CASSARDRPYNEQYF
cdr3_nt: TGTGCCAGCTCAGCCCGGGACAGACCGTACAATGAGCAGTACTTC

clone_size: -
d_call: -
j_call: TRBJ2-3
v_call: TRBV6-2/TRBV6-3
cdr3_length: 12
cdr3_aa: CASCGSRDTQYF
cdr3_nt: TGTGCCAGCTGCGGAAGCAGGGATACGCAGTATTTT

clone_size: -
d_call: TRBD1
j_call: TRBJ2-1
v_call: TRBV13
cdr3_length: 15
cdr3_aa: CASSRTGIRSGEQFF
cdr3_nt: TGTGCCAGCAGCAGGACAGGTATTAGGTCTGGGGAGCAGTTCTTC

clone_size: once
d_call: -
j_call: TRBJ2-7
v_call: TRBV2
cdr3_length: 14
cdr3_aa: CASSENGGIVEQYF
cdr3_nt: TGTGCCAGCAGTGAAAATGGGGGAATCGTCGAGCAGTACTTC

clone_size: -
d_call: -
j_call: TRBJ2-7
v_call: TRBV11-2
cdr3_length: 16
cdr3_aa: CASSLGEVWTADEQYF
cdr3_nt: TGTGCCAGCAGCTTAGGTGAGGTGTGGACAGCCGACGAGCAGTACTTC

clone_size: -
d_call: TRBD1
j_call: TRBJ1-1
v_call: TRBV20-1
cdr3_length: 14
cdr3_aa: CSAEGGTGDTEAFF
cdr3_nt: TGCAGTGCTGAGGGGGGGACAGGGGACACTGAAGCTTTCTTT

clone_size: few
d_call: -
j_call: TRBJ2-3
v_call: TRBV25-1
cdr3_length: 12
cdr3_aa: CATWTSTDTQYF
cdr3_nt: TGTGCCACCTGGACGAGCACAGATACGCAGTATTTT

clone_size: few
d_call: -
j_call: TRBJ2-7
v_call: TRBV2
cdr3_length: 13
cdr3_aa: CASSEQGLREQYF
cdr3_nt: TGTGCCAGCAGTGAACAGGGGCTACGCGAGCAGTACTTC

clone_size: many
d_call: TRBD1
j_call: TRBJ1-6
v_call: TRBV20-1
cdr3_length: 13
cdr3_aa: CSARGQGNSPLHF
cdr3_nt: TGCAGTGCTAGAGGACAGGGGAATTCACCCCTCCACTTT

clone_size: few
d_call: -
j_call: TRBJ1-2
v_call: TRBV7-9
cdr3_length: 17
cdr3_aa: CASSSWGGHRQNYGYTF
cdr3_nt: TGTGCCAGCAGCTCCTGGGGGGGACACAGACAAAACTATGGCTACACCTTC

clone_size: -
d_call: -
j_call: TRBJ2-1
v_call: TRBV7-9
cdr3_length: 12
cdr3_aa: CASRSGANEQFF
cdr3_nt: TGTGCCAGCCGATCAGGGGCCAATGAGCAGTTCTTC

clone_size: few
d_call: TRBD1
j_call: TRBJ2-7
v_call: TRBV7-8
cdr3_length: 14
cdr3_aa: CASSWEDRGYEQYF
cdr3_nt: TGTGCCAGCAGCTGGGAGGACAGGGGCTACGAGCAGTACTTC

clone_size: -
d_call: TRBD1
j_call: TRBJ1-1
v_call: TRBV7-2
cdr3_length: 13
cdr3_aa: CASSSDRDTEAFF
cdr3_nt: TGTGCCAGCAGCTCTGACAGGGACACTGAAGCTTTCTTT

clone_size: -
d_call: TRBD2
j_call: TRBJ2-3
v_call: TRBV5-1
cdr3_length: 15
cdr3_aa: CASSDAGGGYDTQYF
cdr3_nt: TGCGCCAGCAGCGACGCGGGAGGGGGCTATGATACGCAGTATTTT

clone_size: -
d_call: -
j_call: TRBJ1-5
v_call: TRBV20-1
cdr3_length: 13
cdr3_aa: CSAEGEVDQPQHF
cdr3_nt: TGCAGTGCGGAGGGAGAAGTGGATCAGCCCCAGCATTTT

clone_size: -
d_call: -
j_call: TRBJ2-3
v_call: TRBV7-9
cdr3_length: 18
cdr3_aa: CASSSSALGRTATDTQYF
cdr3_nt: TGTGCCAGCAGCTCCTCGGCCCTTGGGCGGACGGCCACAGATACGCAGTATTTT

clone_size: few
d_call: TRBD1
j_call: TRBJ2-1
v_call: TRBV5-1
cdr3_length: 14
cdr3_aa: CASSSGQAFNEQFF
cdr3_nt: TGCGCCAGCAGCTCAGGACAGGCCTTCAATGAGCAGTTCTTC

clone_size: -
d_call: -
j_call: TRBJ1-2
v_call: TRBV4-2
cdr3_length: 15
cdr3_aa: CASSHPRDPTYGYTF
cdr3_nt: TGTGCCAGCAGCCACCCCCGGGACCCGACCTATGGCTACACCTTC

clone_size: -
d_call: -
j_call: TRBJ2-7
v_call: TRBV20-1
cdr3_length: 11
cdr3_aa: CSARVDYGGYF
cdr3_nt: TGCAGTGCTAGAGTTGACTATGGCGGGTACTTC

clone_size: -
d_call: -
j_call: TRBJ2-5
v_call: TRBV6-5
cdr3_length: 15
cdr3_aa: CASSYRTGSGETQYF
cdr3_nt: TGTGCCAGCAGTTACCGCACAGGGTCCGGGGAGACCCAGTACTTC